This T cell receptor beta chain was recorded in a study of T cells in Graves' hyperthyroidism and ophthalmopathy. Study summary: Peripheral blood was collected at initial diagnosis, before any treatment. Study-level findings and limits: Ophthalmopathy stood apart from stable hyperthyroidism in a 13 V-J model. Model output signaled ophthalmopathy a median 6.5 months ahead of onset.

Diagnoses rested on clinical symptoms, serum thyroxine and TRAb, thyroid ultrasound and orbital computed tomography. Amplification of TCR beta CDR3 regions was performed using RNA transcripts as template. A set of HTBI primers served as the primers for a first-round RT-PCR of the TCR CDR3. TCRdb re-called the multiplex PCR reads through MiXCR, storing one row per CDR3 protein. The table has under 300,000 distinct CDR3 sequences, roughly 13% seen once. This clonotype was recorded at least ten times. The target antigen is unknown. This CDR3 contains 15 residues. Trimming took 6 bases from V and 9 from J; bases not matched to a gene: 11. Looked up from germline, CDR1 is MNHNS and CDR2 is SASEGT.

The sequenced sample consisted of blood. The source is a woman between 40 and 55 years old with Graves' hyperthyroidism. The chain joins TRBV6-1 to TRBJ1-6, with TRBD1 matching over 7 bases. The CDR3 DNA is TGTGCCAGCAGCTACTCCGACAGGGTGGCTTCACCCCTCCACTTT. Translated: CASSYSDRVASPLHF.